This T cell receptor (beta chain) came from a study of shared T cell receptors in the human thymus. In germline, CDR1 is MNHEY, CDR2 SMNVEV (reference sequence). Trimming took 3 bases from V and 2 from J; bases not matched to a gene: 11. The CDR3 is 17 residues long. Assay: immunoSEQ multiplex PCR; the TCRdb copy retains only in-frame clones and omits some. In the table there are about 660,000 clones, roughly 88% of which are singletons. Separately, the same data were catalogued under a study of human thymus T cells.

Material: thymocytes. This TCR was recovered from a boy younger than two with a congenital heart defect. The V and J genes are TRBV27 and TRBJ2-3, with 7 nucleotides matching TRBD2. In DNA form, the CDR3 reads TGTGCCAGCAGTTTCGGGACTAAAAGTGAACACACAGATACGCAGTATTTT. It specifies CASSFGTKSEHTDTQYF.